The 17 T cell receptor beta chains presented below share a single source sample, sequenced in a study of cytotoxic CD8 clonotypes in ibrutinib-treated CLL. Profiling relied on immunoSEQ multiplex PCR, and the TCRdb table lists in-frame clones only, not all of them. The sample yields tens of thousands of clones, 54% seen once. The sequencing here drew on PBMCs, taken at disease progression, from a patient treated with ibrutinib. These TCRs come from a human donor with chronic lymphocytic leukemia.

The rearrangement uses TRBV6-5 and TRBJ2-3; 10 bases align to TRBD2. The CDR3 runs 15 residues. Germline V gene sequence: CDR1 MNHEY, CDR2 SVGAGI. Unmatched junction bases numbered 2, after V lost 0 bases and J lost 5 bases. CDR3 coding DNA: TGTGCCAGCAGTTACTCAGCGGGGGGGCAAGATACGCAGTATTTT. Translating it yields CASSYSAGGQDTQYF.

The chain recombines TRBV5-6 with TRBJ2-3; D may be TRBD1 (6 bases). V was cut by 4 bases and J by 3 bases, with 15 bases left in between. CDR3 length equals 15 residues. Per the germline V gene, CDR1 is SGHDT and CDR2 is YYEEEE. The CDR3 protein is CASSPPGESTDTQYF. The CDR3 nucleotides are TGTGCCAGCAGCCCCCCAGGGGAATCGACAGATACGCAGTATTTT.

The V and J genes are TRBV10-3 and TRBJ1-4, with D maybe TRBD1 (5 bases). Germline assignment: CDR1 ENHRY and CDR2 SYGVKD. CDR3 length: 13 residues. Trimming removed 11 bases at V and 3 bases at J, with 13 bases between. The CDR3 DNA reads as TGTGCCGTAACACCGGGGCCTAATGAAAAACTGTTTTTT. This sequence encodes CAVTPGPNEKLFF.

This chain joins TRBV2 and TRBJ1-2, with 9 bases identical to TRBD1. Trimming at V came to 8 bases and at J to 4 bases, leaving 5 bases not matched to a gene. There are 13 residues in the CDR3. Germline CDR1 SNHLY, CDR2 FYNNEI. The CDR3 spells CASSKGQGYGYTF. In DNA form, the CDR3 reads TGTGCCAGCTCTAAGGGACAGGGCTATGGCTACACCTTC.

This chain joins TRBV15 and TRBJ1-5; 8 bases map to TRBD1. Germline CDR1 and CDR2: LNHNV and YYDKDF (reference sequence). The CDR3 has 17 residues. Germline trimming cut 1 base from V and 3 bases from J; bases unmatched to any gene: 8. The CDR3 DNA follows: TGTGCCACCAGCAGAGCCGTTGGACAGGGCTACAATCAGCCCCAGCATTTT. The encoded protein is CATSRAVGQGYNQPQHF.

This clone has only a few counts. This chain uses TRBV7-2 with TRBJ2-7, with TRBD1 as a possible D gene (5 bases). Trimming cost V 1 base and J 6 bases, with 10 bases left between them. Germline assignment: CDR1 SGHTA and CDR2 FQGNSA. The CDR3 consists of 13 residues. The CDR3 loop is CASSLEFQGEQYF. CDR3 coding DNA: TGTGCCAGCAGCTTAGAGTTTCAGGGCGAGCAGTACTTC.

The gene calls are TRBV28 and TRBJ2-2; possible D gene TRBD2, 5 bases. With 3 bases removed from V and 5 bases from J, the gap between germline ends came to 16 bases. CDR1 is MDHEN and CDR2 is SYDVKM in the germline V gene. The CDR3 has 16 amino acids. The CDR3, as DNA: TGTGCCAGCAGTTTCCTGTGGGAGCAGGATACCGGGGAGCTGTTTTTT. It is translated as CASSFLWEQDTGELFF.

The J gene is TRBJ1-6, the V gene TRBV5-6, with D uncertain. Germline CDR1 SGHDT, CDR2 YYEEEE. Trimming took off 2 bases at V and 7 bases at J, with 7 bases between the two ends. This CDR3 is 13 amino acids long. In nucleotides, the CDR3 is TGTGCCAGCAGCTTAACAGTAAATTCACCCCTCCACTTT. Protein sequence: CASSLTVNSPLHF.

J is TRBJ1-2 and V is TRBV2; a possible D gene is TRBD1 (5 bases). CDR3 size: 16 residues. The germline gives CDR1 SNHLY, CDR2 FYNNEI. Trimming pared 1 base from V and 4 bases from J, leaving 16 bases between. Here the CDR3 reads CASSEVGGRGSYGYTF. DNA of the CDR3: TGTGCCAGCAGTGAAGTGGGGGGTAGAGGTTCCTATGGCTACACCTTC.

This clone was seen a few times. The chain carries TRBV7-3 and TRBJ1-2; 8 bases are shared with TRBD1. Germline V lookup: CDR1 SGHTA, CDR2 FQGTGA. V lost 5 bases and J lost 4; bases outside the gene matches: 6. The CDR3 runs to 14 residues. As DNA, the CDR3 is TGTGCCAGCAGCCCTCAGGGGGCCAGCTATGGCTACACCTTC. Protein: CASSPQGASYGYTF.

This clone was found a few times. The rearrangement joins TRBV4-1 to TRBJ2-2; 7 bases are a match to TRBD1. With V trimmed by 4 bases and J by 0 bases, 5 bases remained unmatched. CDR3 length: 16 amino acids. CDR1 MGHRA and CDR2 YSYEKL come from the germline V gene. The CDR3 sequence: CASSPRDRSNTGELFF. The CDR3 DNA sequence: TGCGCCAGCAGCCCCCGGGACAGATCGAACACCGGGGAGCTGTTTTTT.

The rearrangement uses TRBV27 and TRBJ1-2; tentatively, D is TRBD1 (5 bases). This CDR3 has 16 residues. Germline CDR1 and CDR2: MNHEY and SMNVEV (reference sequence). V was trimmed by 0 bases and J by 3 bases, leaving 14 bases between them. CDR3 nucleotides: TGTGCCAGCAGTTTATCTAATCGGGGGGGGTACTATGGCTACACCTTC. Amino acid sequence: CASSLSNRGGYYGYTF.

The CDR3 is CASSLGGFSYNEQFF. CDR3 nucleotides: TGTGCCAGCAGCCTCGGGGGGTTCTCCTACAATGAGCAGTTCTTC. This chain links TRBV7-2 with TRBJ2-1; TRBD2 aligns across 7 bases. In germline, CDR1 is SGHTA, CDR2 FQGNSA. The CDR3 consists of 15 residues. V dropped 5 bases and J dropped 0; count of bases not matched to a gene: 4.

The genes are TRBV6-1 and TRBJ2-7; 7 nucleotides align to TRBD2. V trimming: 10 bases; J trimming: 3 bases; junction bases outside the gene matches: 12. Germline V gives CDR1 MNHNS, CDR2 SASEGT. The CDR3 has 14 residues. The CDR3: CATRLEAGFYEQYF. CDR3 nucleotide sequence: TGTGCCACCCGACTGGAAGCGGGGTTCTACGAGCAGTACTTC.

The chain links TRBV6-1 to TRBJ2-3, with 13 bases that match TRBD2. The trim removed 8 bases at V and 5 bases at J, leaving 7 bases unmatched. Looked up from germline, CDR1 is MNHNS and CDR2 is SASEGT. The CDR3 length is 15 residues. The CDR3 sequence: CASVRLAGGGDTQYF. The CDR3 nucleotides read TGTGCCAGCGTTAGACTAGCGGGGGGTGGAGATACGCAGTATTTT.

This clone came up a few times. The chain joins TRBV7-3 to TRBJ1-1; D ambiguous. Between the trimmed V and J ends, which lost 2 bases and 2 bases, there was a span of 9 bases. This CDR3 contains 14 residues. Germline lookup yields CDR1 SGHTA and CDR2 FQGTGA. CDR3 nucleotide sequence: TGTGCCAGCAGCTTATGGGCAACTAACACTGAAGCTTTCTTT. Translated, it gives CASSLWATNTEAFF.

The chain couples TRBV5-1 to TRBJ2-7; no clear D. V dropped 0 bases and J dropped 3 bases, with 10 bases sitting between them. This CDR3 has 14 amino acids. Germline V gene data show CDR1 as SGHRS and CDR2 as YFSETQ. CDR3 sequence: CASSLADNYYEQYF. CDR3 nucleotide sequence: TGCGCCAGCAGCTTGGCCGACAACTACTACGAGCAGTACTTC.